This record concerns one TCR beta chain sequence. Participant ages covered roughly 18 to 90 years across approximately 25 US areas. Shortly before study entry, within 2 weeks, exposed participants had met a COVID-19 case. This table comes from immunoSEQ multiplex PCR, and its TCRdb copy is limited to in-frame clones, with some not included. The top ten clones hold 3% to 4% of a sample with about 250,000 clones, 83% of them seen once. The sample comes from a study of blood T cell repertoires in COVID-19. Overall study: The United States, Italy and Spain supplied acute and convalescent COVID-19 samples. The cDNA or gDNA used as material had been derived from T cells, B-cell-depleted T cells, or PBMCs.

This CDR3 is 14 amino acids long. V was pared by 3 bases and J by 6 bases, with 14 bases between. Germline V lookup: CDR1 SGHTA, CDR2 FQGTGA. The chain has TRBV7-3 and TRBJ1-1; weak D call: TRBD1 (6 bases). The sequenced material came from PBMCs or T cells enriched from blood (not recorded which). The clonotype originates from a woman aged 35 to 49 who had been exposed to COVID-19. CDR3 protein: CASSLGRGRPEAFF. CDR3 DNA sequence: TGTGCCAGCAGCTTGGGCAGGGGCCGGCCTGAAGCTTTCTTT.